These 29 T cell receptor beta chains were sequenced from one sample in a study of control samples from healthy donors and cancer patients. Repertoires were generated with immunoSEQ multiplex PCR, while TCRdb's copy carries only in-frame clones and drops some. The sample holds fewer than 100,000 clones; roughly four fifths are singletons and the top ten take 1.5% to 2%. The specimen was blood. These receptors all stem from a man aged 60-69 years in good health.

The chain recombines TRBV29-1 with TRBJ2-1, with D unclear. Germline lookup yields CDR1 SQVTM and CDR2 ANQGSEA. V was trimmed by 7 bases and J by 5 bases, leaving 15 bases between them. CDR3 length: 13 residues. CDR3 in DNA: TGCAGCGGACGTACAGATTTCGACAATGAGCAGTTCTTC. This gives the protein CSGRTDFDNEQFF.

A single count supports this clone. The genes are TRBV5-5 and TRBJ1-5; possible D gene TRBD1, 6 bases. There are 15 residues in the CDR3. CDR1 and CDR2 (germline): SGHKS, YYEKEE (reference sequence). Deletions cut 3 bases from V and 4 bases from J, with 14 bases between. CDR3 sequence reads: CASSSLQGNNQPQHF. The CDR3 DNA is TGTGCCAGCAGCTCCTTACAGGGTAATAATCAGCCCCAGCATTTT.

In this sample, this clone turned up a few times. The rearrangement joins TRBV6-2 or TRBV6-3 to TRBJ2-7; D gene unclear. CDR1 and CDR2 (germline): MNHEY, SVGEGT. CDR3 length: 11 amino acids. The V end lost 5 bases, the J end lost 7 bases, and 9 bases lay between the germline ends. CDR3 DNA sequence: TGTGCCAGCAGTAGCTCGGGTGAGCAGTACTTC. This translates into CASSSSGEQYF.

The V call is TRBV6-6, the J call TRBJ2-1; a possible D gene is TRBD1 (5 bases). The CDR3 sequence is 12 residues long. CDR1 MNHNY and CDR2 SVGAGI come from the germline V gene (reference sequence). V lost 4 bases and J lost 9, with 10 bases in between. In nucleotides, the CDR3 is TGTGCCAGCAGTTTCGTTAGGGGTGAGCAGTTCTTC. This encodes CASSFVRGEQFF.

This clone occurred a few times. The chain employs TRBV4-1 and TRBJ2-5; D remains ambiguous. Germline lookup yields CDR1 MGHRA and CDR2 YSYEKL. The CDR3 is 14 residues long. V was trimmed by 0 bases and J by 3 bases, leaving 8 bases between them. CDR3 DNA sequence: TGCGCCAGCAGCCAAGACCGGGCAGAAGAGACCCAGTACTTC. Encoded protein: CASSQDRAEETQYF.

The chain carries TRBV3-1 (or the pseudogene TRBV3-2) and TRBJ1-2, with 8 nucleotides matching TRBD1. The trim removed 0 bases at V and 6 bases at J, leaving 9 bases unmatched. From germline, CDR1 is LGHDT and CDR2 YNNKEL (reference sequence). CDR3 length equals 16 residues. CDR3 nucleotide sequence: TGTGCCAGCAGCCAAGATGACGGACAGGGTGGGAATGGCTACACCTTC. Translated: CASSQDDGQGGNGYTF.

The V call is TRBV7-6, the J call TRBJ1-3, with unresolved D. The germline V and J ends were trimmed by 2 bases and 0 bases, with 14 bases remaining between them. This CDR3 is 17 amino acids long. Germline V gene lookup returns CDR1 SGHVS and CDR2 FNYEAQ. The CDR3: CASSLFEDPVSGNTIYF. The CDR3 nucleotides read TGTGCCAGCAGCTTATTTGAGGATCCAGTCTCTGGAAACACCATATATTTT. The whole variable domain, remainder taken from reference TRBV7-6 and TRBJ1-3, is GAGVSQSPRYKVTKRGQDVALRCDPISGHVSLYWYRQALGQGPEFLTYFNYEAQQDKSGLPNDRFSAERPEGSISTLTIQRTEQRDSAMYRCASSLFEDPVSGNTIYFGEGSWLTVV.

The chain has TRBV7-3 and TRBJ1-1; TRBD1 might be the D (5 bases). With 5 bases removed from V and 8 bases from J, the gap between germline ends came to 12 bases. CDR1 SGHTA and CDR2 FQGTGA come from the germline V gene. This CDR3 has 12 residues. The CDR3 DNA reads TGTGCCAGCAGCCCAGGCGGGGGAGAAGCTTTCTTT. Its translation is CASSPGGGEAFF.

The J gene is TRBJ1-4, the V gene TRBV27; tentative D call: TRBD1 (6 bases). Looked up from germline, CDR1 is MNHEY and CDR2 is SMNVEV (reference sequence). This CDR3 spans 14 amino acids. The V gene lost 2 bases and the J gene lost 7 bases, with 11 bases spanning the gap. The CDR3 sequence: CASSLQGRGEKLFF. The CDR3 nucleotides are TGTGCCAGCAGTTTACAGGGGAGAGGTGAAAAACTGTTTTTT. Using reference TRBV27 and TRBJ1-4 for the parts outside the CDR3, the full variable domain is EAQVTQNPRYLITVTGKKLTVTCSQNMNHEYMSWYRQDPGLGLRQIYYSMNVEVTDKGDVPEGYKVSRKEKRNFPLILESPSPNQTSLYFCASSLQGRGEKLFFGSGTQLSVL.

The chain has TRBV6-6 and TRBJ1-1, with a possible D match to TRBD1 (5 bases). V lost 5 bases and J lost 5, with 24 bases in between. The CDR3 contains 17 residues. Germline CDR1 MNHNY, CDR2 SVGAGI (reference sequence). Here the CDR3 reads CASSHPGGSRGGTEAFF. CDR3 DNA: TGTGCCAGCAGTCATCCCGGGGGGAGTAGGGGAGGGACTGAAGCTTTCTTT.

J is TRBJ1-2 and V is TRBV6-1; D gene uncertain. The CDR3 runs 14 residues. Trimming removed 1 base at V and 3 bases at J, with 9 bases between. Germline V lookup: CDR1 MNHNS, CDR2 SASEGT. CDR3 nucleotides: TGTGCCAGCAGTGAAGACGGGCGGGACTATGGCTACACCTTC. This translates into CASSEDGRDYGYTF.

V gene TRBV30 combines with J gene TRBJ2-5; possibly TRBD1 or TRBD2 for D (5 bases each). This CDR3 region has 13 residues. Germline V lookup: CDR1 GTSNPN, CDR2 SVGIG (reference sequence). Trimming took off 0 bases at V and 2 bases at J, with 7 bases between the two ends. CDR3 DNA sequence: TGTGCCTGGAGTGTCTGGGGGCAAGAGACCCAGTACTTC. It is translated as CAWSVWGQETQYF.

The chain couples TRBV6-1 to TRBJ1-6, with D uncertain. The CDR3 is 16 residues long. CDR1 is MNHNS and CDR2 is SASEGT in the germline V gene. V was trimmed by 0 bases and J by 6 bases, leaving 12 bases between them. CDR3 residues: CASSEAWKGFNSPLHF. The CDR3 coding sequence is TGTGCCAGCAGTGAAGCGTGGAAGGGTTTTAATTCACCCCTCCACTTT.

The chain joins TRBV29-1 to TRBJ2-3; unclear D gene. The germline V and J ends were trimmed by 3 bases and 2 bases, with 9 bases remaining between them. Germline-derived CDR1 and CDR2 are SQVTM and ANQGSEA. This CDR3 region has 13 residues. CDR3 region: CSVESPITDTQYF. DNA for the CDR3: TGCAGCGTTGAGTCCCCGATCACAGATACGCAGTATTTT.

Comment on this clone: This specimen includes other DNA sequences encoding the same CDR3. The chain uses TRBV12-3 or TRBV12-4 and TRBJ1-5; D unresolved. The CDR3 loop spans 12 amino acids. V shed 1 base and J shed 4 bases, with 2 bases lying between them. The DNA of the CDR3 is TGTGCCAGCAGTTTAGGGAATCAGCCCCAGCATTTT. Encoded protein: CASSLGNQPQHF.

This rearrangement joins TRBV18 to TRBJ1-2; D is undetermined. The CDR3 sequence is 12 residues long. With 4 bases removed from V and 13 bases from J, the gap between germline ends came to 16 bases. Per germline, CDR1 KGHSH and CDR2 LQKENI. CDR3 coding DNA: TGTGCCAGCTCACAGATTGGGCAGACCCGCACCTTC. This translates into CASSQIGQTRTF.

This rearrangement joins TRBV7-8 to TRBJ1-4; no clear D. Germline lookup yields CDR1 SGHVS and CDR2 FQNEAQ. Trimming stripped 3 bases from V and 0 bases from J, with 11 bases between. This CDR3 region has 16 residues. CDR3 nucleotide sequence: TGTGCCAGCAGCTTTAGGAGGGCTGCAACTAATGAAAAACTGTTTTTT. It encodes CASSFRRAATNEKLFF.

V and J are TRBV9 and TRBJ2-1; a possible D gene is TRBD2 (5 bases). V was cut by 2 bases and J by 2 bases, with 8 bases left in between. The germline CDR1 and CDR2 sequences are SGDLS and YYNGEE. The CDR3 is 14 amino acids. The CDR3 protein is CASSVEEAYNEQFF. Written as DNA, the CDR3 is TGTGCCAGCAGCGTGGAGGAGGCCTACAATGAGCAGTTCTTC.

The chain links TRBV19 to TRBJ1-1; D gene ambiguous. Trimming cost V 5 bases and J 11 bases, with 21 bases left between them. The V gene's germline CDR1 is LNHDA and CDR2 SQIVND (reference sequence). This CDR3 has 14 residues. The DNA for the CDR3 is TGTGCCAGTAGTTGGAAACCCACGAGTGGAAGGGCTTTCTTT. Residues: CASSWKPTSGRAFF.

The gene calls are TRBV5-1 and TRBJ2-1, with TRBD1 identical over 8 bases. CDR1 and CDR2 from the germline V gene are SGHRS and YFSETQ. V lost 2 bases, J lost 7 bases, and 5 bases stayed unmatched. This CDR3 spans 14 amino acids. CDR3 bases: TGCGCCAGCAGCTTTTTCCGACAGGGGAATGAGCAGTTCTTC. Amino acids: CASSFFRQGNEQFF. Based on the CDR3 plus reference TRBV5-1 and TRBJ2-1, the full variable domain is KAGVTQTPRYLIKTRGQQVTLSCSPISGHRSVSWYQQTPGQGLQFLFEYFSETQRNKGNFPGRFSGRQFSNSRSEMNVSTLELGDSALYLCASSFFRQGNEQFFGPGTRLTVL.

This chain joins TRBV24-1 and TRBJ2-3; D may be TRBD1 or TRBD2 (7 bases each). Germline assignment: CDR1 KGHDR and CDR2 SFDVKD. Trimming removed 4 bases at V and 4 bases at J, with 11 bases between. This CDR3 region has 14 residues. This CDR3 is CATSDPGGADTQYF. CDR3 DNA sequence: TGTGCCACCAGTGACCCAGGGGGGGCAGATACGCAGTATTTT.

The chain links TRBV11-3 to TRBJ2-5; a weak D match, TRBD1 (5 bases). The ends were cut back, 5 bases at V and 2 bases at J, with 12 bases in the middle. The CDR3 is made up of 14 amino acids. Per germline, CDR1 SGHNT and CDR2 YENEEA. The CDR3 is CASSPTGSQETQYF. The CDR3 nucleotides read TGTGCCAGCAGCCCAACAGGATCTCAAGAGACCCAGTACTTC.

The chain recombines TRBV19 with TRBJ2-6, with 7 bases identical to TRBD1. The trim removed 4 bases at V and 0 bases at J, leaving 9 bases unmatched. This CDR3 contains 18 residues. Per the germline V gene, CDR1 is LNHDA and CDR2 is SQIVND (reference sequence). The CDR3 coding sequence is TGTGCCAGTAGTAGAACGTCGACAGGGCGCTCTGGGGCCAACGTCCTGACTTTC. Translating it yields CASSRTSTGRSGANVLTF.

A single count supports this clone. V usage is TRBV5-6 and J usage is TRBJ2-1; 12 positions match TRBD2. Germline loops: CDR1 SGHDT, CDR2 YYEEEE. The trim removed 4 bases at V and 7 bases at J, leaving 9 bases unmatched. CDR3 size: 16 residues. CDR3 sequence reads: CASSPSGGAIFNEQFF. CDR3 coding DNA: TGTGCCAGCAGCCCTAGCGGGGGGGCCATTTTTAATGAGCAGTTCTTC.

CDR3 coding DNA: TGTGCCAGCAGTTTACAAGGGGGGAGGGGGGACACCGGGGAGCTGTTTTTT. This translates into CASSLQGGRGDTGELFF. This chain links TRBV27 with TRBJ2-2; perhaps TRBD2 as D (7 bases). CDR1 is MNHEY and CDR2 is SMNVEV in the germline V gene (reference sequence). V was pared by 2 bases and J by 3 bases, with 16 bases between. The CDR3 is 17 amino acids.

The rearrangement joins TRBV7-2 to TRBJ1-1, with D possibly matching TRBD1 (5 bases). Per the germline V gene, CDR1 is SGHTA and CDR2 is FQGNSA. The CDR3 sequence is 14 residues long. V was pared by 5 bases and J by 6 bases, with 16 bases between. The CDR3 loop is CASSLDWGGSEAFF. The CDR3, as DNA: TGTGCCAGCAGCCTCGACTGGGGGGGATCTGAAGCTTTCTTT.

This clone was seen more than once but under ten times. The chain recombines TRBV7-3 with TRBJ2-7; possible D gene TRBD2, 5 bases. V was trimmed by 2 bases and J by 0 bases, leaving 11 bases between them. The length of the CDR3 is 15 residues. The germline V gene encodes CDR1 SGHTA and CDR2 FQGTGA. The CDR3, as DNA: TGTGCCAGCAGCTTATCACCCGGGAACTCCTACGAGCAGTACTTC. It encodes CASSLSPGNSYEQYF.

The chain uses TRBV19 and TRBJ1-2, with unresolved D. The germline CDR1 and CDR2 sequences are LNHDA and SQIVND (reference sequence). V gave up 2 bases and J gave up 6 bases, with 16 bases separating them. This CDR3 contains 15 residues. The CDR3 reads CASSIPGQAVDGYTF. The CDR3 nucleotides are TGTGCCAGTAGTATACCTGGCCAGGCGGTCGATGGCTACACCTTC.

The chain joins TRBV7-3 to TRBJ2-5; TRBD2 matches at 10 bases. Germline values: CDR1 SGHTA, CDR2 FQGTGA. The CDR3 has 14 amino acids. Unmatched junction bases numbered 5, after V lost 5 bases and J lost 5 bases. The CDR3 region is CASSRSGGVETQYF. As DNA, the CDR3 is TGTGCCAGCAGCCGAAGCGGGGGGGTTGAGACCCAGTACTTC. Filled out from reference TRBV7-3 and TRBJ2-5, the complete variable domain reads GAGVSQTPSNKVTEKGKYVELRCDPISGHTALYWYRQSLGQGPEFLIYFQGTGAADDSGLPNDRFFAVRPEGSVSTLKIQRTERGDSAVYLCASSRSGGVETQYFGPGTRLLVL.